Listed below are T cell receptor beta chains from one sample, sequenced in a study of radiation and T cells in renal cell carcinoma. Profiling relied on immunoSEQ multiplex PCR, and the TCRdb table lists in-frame clones only, not all of them. The data hold under 20,000 clones, with approximately 60% observed a single time. Here the sequenced sample was tumor tissue, taken from a patient whose treatment included radiotherapy and nephrectomy. The receptors were sampled from a woman in her 70s with renal cell carcinoma. The CDR3 runs from the conserved cysteine through the conserved F or W. A D gene is named only where the DNA matches it firmly. Not all rows give a size; the values are once, few, many and, for expanded clones, a class.

NA,TRBD1,17,TRBJ1-1,TRBV11-1,CASSSPGTGGAGSEAFF
NA,NA,14,TRBJ1-1,TRBV29-1,CSVSRTALGTEAFF
NA,NA,17,TRBJ1-6,TRBV7-9,CASSPPPSRGLGSPLHF
NA,TRBD1,16,TRBJ1-2,TRBV28,CASSPWGTGYDYGYTF
NA,TRBD1,17,TRBJ1-2,TRBV18,CASSPPRDRAINYGYTF
NA,TRBD1,14,NA,TRBV7-8,CASSSDRASYEQYF
once,NA,13,TRBJ2-5,TRBV2,CASSGSRAETQYF
NA,TRBD2,17,TRBJ2-5,TRBV4-1,CASSQAGLAGYQETQYF
NA,NA,14,TRBJ1-1,TRBV2,CASSEALQGIEAFF
few,NA,15,TRBJ1-6,TRBV10-3,CAISESGRRNSPLHF
once,TRBD2,15,TRBJ2-1,TRBV6-5,CASSSSGDPYNEQFF
NA,TRBD2,16,TRBJ2-3,TRBV10-3,CAISTGTRQFTDTQYF
NA,NA,16,TRBJ2-2,TRBV4-2,CASSQHFRQNTGELFF
NA,TRBD2,14,TRBJ2-3,TRBV29-1,CSIRLAGSTDTQYF
few,NA,11,TRBJ1-1,TRBV19,CASSRGFEAFF
NA,NA,13,TRBJ2-3,TRBV4-1,CASSQDRGYTQYF
NA,NA,12,TRBJ2-3,TRBV7-8,CASSLGLNTQYF
NA,TRBD1,15,TRBJ2-2,TRBV5-1,CASSSGTGPTGELFF
NA,TRBD2,18,TRBJ2-3,TRBV19,CASSMGGLAGRNTDTQYF
few,NA,13,TRBJ1-1,TRBV27,CASSITVNTEAFF
NA,NA,17,TRBJ2-1,TRBV7-9,CASSLAASSASYNEQFF
NA,NA,17,TRBJ2-3,TRBV21-1,CASHKLAGALTGYTQYF
NA,NA,15,TRBJ2-7,TRBV30,CAWSTLVREHYEQYF
NA,TRBD1,15,TRBJ1-1,TRBV7-3,CASSLSEGARTEAFF
NA,NA,11,TRBJ1-1,TRBV29-1,CSVSPGTEAFF
NA,TRBD1,14,TRBJ1-2,TRBV6-1,CASSEAPGGYGYTF
NA,NA,15,TRBJ1-1,TRBV9,CASSADGGLNTEAFF
NA,NA,16,NA,TRBV25-1,CASSESGGPSSYEQYF
once,NA,17,TRBJ2-6,TRBV5-4,CASSRDGSSSGANVLTF
NA,NA,14,TRBJ2-3,TRBV29-1,CSVVVGGSTDTQYF
NA,NA,14,TRBJ1-1,TRBV28,CASSFRGRITEAFF
few,NA,13,TRBJ1-1,TRBV7-9,CASSLSIDTEAFF
NA,TRBD2,16,TRBJ2-7,TRBV6-1,CASSEQQRGNAYEQYF
few,TRBD2,17,TRBJ2-3,TRBV7-8,CASSPRRGAGFTDTQYF
NA,NA,12,TRBJ1-6,TRBV5-6,CASSRTDSPLHF
NA,NA,15,TRBJ1-1,TRBV9,CASSPSPGMNTEAFF
NA,NA,16,TRBJ2-6,TRBV19,CASKKDFGDGANVLTF
NA,TRBD1,15,TRBJ1-2,TRBV27,CASRWTGEANYGYTF
few,TRBD2,16,TRBJ2-5,TRBV7-6,CASSPGGGGPGETQYF
few,NA,16,TRBJ1-6,TRBV28,CASSLDVPMTNSPLHF
NA,NA,15,TRBJ2-7,TRBV23-1,CASSQPSLTAYEQYF
few,TRBD1,14,TRBJ1-1,TRBV5-1,CASSRGQQNTEAFF
NA,NA,14,TRBJ1-5,TRBV2,CASRKGVSNQPQHF
NA,NA,13,TRBJ2-7,TRBV7-2,CASSSTSLNEQYF
few,TRBD1,14,TRBJ1-2,TRBV7-2,CASSSVGTVGGYTF
NA,NA,14,TRBJ2-7,TRBV29-1,CSVRVETTAYEQYF
medium-sized,NA,11,TRBJ1-2,TRBV4-1,CASSQGGGYTF
once,TRBD1,15,TRBJ1-1,TRBV14,CASSLLRGRETEAFF
NA,TRBD1,17,TRBJ1-2,TRBV9,CASSATGTAGGLYGYTF
NA,NA,14,TRBJ1-4,TRBV7-9,CASSLEQNNEKLFF
NA,NA,15,TRBJ1-2,TRBV2,CASSETPGSNYGYTF
NA,TRBD2,21,TRBJ2-1,TRBV4-1,CASSQDVVGLAGFKAYNEQFF
NA,TRBD1,17,TRBJ2-7,TRBV13,CASSPPPNRGLQYEQYF
NA,NA,16,TRBJ2-7,TRBV27,CASSRAASTGSYEQYF
medium-sized,NA,16,TRBJ2-3,TRBV11-2,CASSPSKGASTDTQYF
few,NA,16,TRBJ2-3,TRBV9,CASSAQGSWATDTQYF
NA,NA,14,TRBJ1-2,TRBV11-2,CASSSRVQDYGYTF
NA,NA,14,TRBJ2-5,TRBV21-1,CASSKTSRKETQYF
once,NA,19,TRBJ1-2,TRBV18,CASSPPTGTGDPALYGYTF
NA,NA,20,TRBJ1-5,TRBV27,CASSTTHSDRFRDSNQPQHF